This T cell receptor beta chain appears in the sequencing data of a study of cytomegalovirus exposure and HLA in healthy donors. With 60 Vbeta and 13 Jbeta primers, the PCR was carried out. Profiling relied on immunoSEQ multiplex PCR, and the TCRdb table lists in-frame clones only, not all of them. The sample holds some 110,000 clones; around 75% are singletons and the top ten take about 0.92%. As concerns this clone: No antigen is known for it.

Despite likely unrecorded immune exposures, the donors were nominally healthy at the time of sampling. CDR1 MNHEY and CDR2 SMNVEV come from the germline V gene (reference sequence). The CDR3 loop spans 14 amino acids. General observations from the study: Further analysis was carried out later, and it showed several of the most significant clusters appearing linked to common viral pathogens. Under in vitro conditions, a few CMV-associated chains were confirmed as specific for CMV antigens.

The TCR sequence derives from a woman in her twenties or thirties in good health and CMV-seronegative. The chain has TRBV27 and TRBJ2-5, with D perhaps matching TRBD2 (6 bases). The end of the DNA aligns better with TRBJ2-7, so the J call may be wrong. Sequenced sample: PBMCs. The CDR3 DNA reads TGTGCCAGCAGTCTAGCGATGAGCTCCTACGAGCAGTACTTC. As protein: CASSLAMSSYEQYF.